Listed here are 14 T cell receptor beta chains from one sample, sequenced in a study of T cells after yellow fever vaccination. TCRdb fed the 5' RACE reads into MiXCR, producing one record per CDR3 protein. The table has approximately 340,000 distinct CDR3 sequences, approximately 9% seen once; the top ten hold more than 15%. Sequenced here: PBMCs, sampled on the day of the first yellow fever vaccination. The receptors shown here come from a man younger than 30 who received the YFV17D yellow fever vaccine.

This clonotype turned up a few times. CDR3 loop: CASSYGRGDGYTF. DNA for the CDR3: TGTGCCAGCAGTTACGGCAGGGGTGATGGCTACACCTTC. The V gene is TRBV28, the J gene TRBJ1-2, with a tentative D call TRBD1 (6 bases). Between the trimmed V and J ends, which lost 4 bases and 6 bases, there was a span of 12 bases. CDR1 and CDR2 (germline): MDHEN, SYDVKM. The CDR3 runs 13 residues.

The V and J genes are TRBV4-3 and TRBJ2-3, with TRBD2 identical over 10 bases. V trimming: 6 bases; J trimming: 6 bases; junction bases outside the gene matches: 18. Germline V lookup: CDR1 LGHNA, CDR2 YSLEER. This CDR3 spans 18 amino acids. The CDR3 bases are TGCGCCAGCAGACCAAGTGTAGTAGGAGCGGGGGGGCTTGATACGCAGTATTTT. It translates to CASRPSVVGAGGLDTQYF.

There are many counts of this clonotype. CDR3 region: CASSLFTQTNYGYTF. DNA for the CDR3: TGTGCCAGCAGCTTGTTTACTCAGACGAACTATGGCTACACCTTC. This chain connects TRBV5-6 to TRBJ1-2; D unresolved. Trimming took off 1 base at V and 2 bases at J, with 12 bases between the two ends. This CDR3 comprises 15 residues. Germline V gene sequence: CDR1 SGHDT, CDR2 YYEEEE.

This clonotype has more than one count but fewer than ten. The chain joins TRBV20-1 to TRBJ1-1; 11 positions agree with TRBD1. J gave up 2 bases and V 5 bases, and 1 base lay outside the gene matches. CDR3 length equals 13 residues. Germline-derived CDR1 and CDR2 are DFQATT and SNEGSKA (reference sequence). CDR3 sequence reads: CSAGQGANTEAFF. The DNA for the CDR3 is TGCAGTGCTGGACAGGGGGCAAACACTGAAGCTTTCTTT.

This clonotype turned up a few times. The chain employs TRBV5-4 and TRBJ2-3; D is tentatively TRBD1 or TRBD2 (6 bases each). Germline V gene lookup returns CDR1 SGHNT and CDR2 YYREEE (reference sequence). Trimming stripped 0 bases from V and 4 bases from J, with 18 bases between. This CDR3 comprises 17 residues. The DNA for the CDR3 is TGTGCCAGCAGCTTGGTATGGGGGGCGTCTCCCCCAGATACGCAGTATTTT. It encodes CASSLVWGASPPDTQYF.

The rearrangement uses TRBV5-1 and TRBJ1-1; D unresolved. CDR1 and CDR2 from the germline V gene are SGHRS and YFSETQ. This CDR3 comprises 16 residues. The germline V and J ends were trimmed by 0 bases and 0 bases, with 12 bases remaining between them. In DNA form, the CDR3 reads TGCGCCAGCAGCTTGGTGGCAGGCCTGATGAACACTGAAGCTTTCTTT. Its protein is CASSLVAGLMNTEAFF.

This clonotype has more than one count but fewer than ten. This rearrangement joins TRBV6-2 or TRBV6-3 to TRBJ1-1; D not resolved. This CDR3 contains 15 residues. V shed 0 bases and J shed 0 bases, with 8 bases lying between them. Germline-derived CDR1 and CDR2 are MNHEY and SVGEGT. The CDR3 protein is CASSYSMEVNTEAFF. CDR3 coding DNA: TGTGCCAGCAGTTACTCGATGGAGGTGAACACTGAAGCTTTCTTT.

This clonotype was seen only a few times. The rearrangement links TRBV20-1 to TRBJ2-1; perhaps TRBD2 as D (6 bases). CDR1 is DFQATT and CDR2 is SNEGSKA in the germline V gene (reference sequence). Trimming took off 8 bases at V and 4 bases at J, with 15 bases between the two ends. This CDR3 region has 13 residues. This chain's CDR3 is CSFVLLAYNEQFF. CDR3 sequence (DNA): TGCAGTTTTGTTCTCCTAGCGTACAATGAGCAGTTCTTC.

This chain uses TRBV29-1 with TRBJ1-1; D might be TRBD1 (6 bases). The CDR3 runs 13 residues. Germline V lookup: CDR1 SQVTM, CDR2 ANQGSEA. V gave up 7 bases and J gave up 2 bases, with 14 bases separating them. The CDR3 sequence: CSAQQDRNTEAFF. CDR3 DNA: TGCAGCGCTCAACAGGACAGAAACACTGAAGCTTTCTTT.

This chain links TRBV7-3 with TRBJ2-3; 11 positions match TRBD2. The CDR3 spans 15 residues. The V segment lost 6 bases and the J segment 8 bases; nucleotides outside the gene matches: 10. Germline V gene sequence: CDR1 SGHTA, CDR2 FQGTGA. CDR3 DNA sequence: TGTGCCAGCAGGTCTAGCGGGGGGCCCCCGTCTACGCAGTATTTT. Amino acids: CASRSSGGPPSTQYF.

The gene calls are TRBV30 and TRBJ2-7; D is perhaps TRBD1 (6 bases). CDR1 GTSNPN and CDR2 SVGIG come from the germline V gene (reference sequence). Trimming removed 0 bases from V and 2 bases from J, with 17 bases in between. This CDR3 spans 16 amino acids. The CDR3 sequence is CAWSVPRKTGAYEQYF. In DNA form, the CDR3 reads TGTGCCTGGAGTGTCCCCCGTAAGACAGGAGCCTACGAGCAGTACTTC. Full variable domain (missing parts from reference TRBV30 and TRBJ2-7): SQTIHQWPATLVQPVGSPLSLECTVEGTSNPNLYWYRQAAGRGLQLLFYSVGIGQISSEVPQNLSASRPQDRQFILSSKKLLLSDSGFYLCAWSVPRKTGAYEQYFGPGTRLTVT.

The V call is TRBV4-1, the J call TRBJ1-6, with a weak D call TRBD1 (6 bases). V was clipped by 5 bases and J by 8 bases, with 16 bases between them. The CDR3 is made up of 15 amino acids. The V gene's germline CDR1 is MGHRA and CDR2 YSYEKL. Here the CDR3 reads CASSDLRGADSPLHF. CDR3 in DNA: TGCGCCAGCAGCGACCTACGGGGGGCTGATTCACCCCTCCACTTT.

The chain couples TRBV7-2 to TRBJ2-5, with 8 bases lining up with TRBD1. Germline V gene lookup returns CDR1 SGHTA and CDR2 FQGNSA. Germline trimming cut 4 bases from V and 5 bases from J; bases unmatched to any gene: 6. CDR3 length: 14 residues. The CDR3 DNA reads as TGTGCCAGCAGCTCCCAGGGGGCGCGGGAGACCCAGTACTTC. This translates into CASSSQGARETQYF.

This clonotype showed up just a few times. The chain has TRBV7-2 and TRBJ2-5, with TRBD2 identical over 11 bases. The CDR3 loop spans 16 amino acids. J lost 4 bases, V lost 5 bases, and 9 bases had no gene match. Per the germline V gene, CDR1 is SGHTA and CDR2 is FQGNSA. The CDR3 nucleotides read TGTGCCAGCAGCGCCCTACTAGCGGGGGCGGGAGAGACCCAGTACTTC. It is translated as CASSALLAGAGETQYF. Full variable domain (rest looked up from reference TRBV7-2 and TRBJ2-5): GAGVSQSPSNKVTEKGKDVELRCDPISGHTALYWYRQSLGQGLEFLIYFQGNSAPDKSGLPSDRFSAERTGGSVSTLTIQRTQQEDSAVYLCASSALLAGAGETQYFGPGTRLLVL.